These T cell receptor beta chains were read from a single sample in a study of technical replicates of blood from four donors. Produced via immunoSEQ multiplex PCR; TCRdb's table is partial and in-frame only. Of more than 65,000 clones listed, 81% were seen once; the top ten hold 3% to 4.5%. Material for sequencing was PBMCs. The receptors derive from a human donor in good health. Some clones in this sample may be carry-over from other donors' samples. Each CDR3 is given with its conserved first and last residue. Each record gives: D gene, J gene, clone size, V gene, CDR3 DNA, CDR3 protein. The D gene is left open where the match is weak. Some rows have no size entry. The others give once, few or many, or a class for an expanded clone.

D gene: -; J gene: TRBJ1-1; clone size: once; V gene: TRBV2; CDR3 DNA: TGTGCCACCCAGGTGGGGGCGACGGCTTTCTTT; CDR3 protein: CATQVGATAFF
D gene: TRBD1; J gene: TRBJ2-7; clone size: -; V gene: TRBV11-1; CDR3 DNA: TGTGCCAGCAGCTTAGCTGGAGACAGGGGGGACGAGCAGTACTTC; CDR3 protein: CASSLAGDRGDEQYF
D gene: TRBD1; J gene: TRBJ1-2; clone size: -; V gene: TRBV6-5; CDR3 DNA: TGTGCCAGCAGGGCAACAGGGGCAGGCCACACCTTC; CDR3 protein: CASRATGAGHTF
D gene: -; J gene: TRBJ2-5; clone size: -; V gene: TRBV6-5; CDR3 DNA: TGTGCCAGCTCCGCGGGTATTTTGGGGGAGACCCAGTACTTC; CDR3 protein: CASSAGILGETQYF
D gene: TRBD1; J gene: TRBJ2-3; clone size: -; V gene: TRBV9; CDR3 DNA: TGTGCCAGCAGCGTCGGACAGGGGCAGATGGGAGATACGCAGTATTTT; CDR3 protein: CASSVGQGQMGDTQYF
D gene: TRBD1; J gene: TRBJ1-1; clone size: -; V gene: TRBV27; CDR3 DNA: TGTGCCAGCAGATACAGGGGTACTAACACTGAAGCTTTCTTT; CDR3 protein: CASRYRGTNTEAFF
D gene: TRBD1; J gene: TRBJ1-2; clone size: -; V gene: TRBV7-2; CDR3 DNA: TGTGCCAGCAGCTCTCAGACAGGGATGAACTATGGCTACACCTTC; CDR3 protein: CASSSQTGMNYGYTF
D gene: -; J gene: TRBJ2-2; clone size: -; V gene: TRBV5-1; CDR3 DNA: TGCGCCAGCAGCGTACAACTACCCGGGGAGCTGTTTTTT; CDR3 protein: CASSVQLPGELFF
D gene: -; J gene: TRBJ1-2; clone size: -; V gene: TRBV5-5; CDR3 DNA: TGTGCCAGCAGCTTTAGGGGGGGAGACTATGGCTACACCTTC; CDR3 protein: CASSFRGGDYGYTF
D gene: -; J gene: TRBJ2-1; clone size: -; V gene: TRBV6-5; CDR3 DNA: TGTGCCAGCAGCAGGGGGGTTAGCTCCTACAATGAGCAGTTCTTC; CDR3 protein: CASSRGVSSYNEQFF
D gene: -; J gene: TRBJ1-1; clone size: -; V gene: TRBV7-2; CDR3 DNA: TGTGCCAGCAGCTCCGGGCCGGGAACTGAAGCTTTCTTT; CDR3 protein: CASSSGPGTEAFF
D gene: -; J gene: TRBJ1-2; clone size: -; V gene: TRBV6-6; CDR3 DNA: TGTGCCAGCAGTTACTCGAGCGGGGAAGGTGGCTACACCTTC; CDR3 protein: CASSYSSGEGGYTF
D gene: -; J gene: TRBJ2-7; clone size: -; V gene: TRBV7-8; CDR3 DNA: TGTGCCAGCAGCTTCAACAGCTACGAGCAGTACTTC; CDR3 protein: CASSFNSYEQYF
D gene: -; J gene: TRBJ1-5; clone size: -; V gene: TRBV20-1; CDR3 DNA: TGCAGTGCCGGGAACCCTCAGCCCCAGCATTTT; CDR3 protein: CSAGNPQPQHF
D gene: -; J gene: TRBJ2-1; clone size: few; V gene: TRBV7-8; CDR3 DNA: TGTGCCAGCAGCTTACGGACAGTCTACAATGAGCAGTTCTTC; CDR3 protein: CASSLRTVYNEQFF
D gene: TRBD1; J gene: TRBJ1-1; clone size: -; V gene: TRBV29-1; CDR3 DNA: TGCAGCGTCGGGACAGGGGGCAACACTGAAGCTTTCTTT; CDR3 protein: CSVGTGGNTEAFF
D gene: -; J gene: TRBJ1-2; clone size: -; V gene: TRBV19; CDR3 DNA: TGTGCCAGTAGTATAGGTGACAGTTCTTCTTATGGCTACACCTTC; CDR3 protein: CASSIGDSSSYGYTF
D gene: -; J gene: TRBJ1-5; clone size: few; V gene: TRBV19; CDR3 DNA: TGTGCCACGGGGACACCGATCACTAATCAGCCCCAGCATTTT; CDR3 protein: CATGTPITNQPQHF
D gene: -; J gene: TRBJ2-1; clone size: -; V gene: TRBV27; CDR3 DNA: TGTGCCAGCAGATCATTGAATGAGCAGTTCTTC; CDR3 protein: CASRSLNEQFF
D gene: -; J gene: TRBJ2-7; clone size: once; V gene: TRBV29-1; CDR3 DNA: TGCAGCGTTGGTGAGGGTGGCGAGCAGTACTTC; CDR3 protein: CSVGEGGEQYF
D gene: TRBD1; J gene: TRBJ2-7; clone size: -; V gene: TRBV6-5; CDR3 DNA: TGTGCCAGCAGGCCGGGACAGGGATCCTACGAGCAGTACTTC; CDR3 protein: CASRPGQGSYEQYF
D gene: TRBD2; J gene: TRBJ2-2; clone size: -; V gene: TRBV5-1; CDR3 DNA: TGCGCCAGCAGCCAGGGACTAGCCCCCGGGGAGCTGTTTTTT; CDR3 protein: CASSQGLAPGELFF
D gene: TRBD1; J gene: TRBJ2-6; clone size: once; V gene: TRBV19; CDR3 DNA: TGTGCCAGTAGTATCCCGGGACAGCTTTTCTCTGGGGCCAACGTCCTGACTTTC; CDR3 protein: CASSIPGQLFSGANVLTF
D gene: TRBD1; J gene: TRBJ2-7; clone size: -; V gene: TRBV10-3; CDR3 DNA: TGTGCCAATGGACAGGGAGGCTCCTACGAGCAGTACTTC; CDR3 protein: CANGQGGSYEQYF
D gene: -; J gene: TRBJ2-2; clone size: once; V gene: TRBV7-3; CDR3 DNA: TGTGCCAGCAGCCCCAACCTAGCCGACACCGGGGAGCTGTTTTTT; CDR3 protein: CASSPNLADTGELFF
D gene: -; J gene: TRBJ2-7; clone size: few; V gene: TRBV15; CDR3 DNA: TGTGCCACCAGCAGAGATAAGGGCGGGACAGCCTACGAGCAGTACTTC; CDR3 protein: CATSRDKGGTAYEQYF
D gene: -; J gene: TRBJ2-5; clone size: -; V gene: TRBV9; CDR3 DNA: TGTGCCAGCAGCTCAAGCACTAGCCCCTGGGAGACCCAGTACTTC; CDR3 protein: CASSSSTSPWETQYF
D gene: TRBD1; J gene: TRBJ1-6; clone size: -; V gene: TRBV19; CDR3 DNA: TGTGCCAGTAGCCCGGGACAGGGGCCACCCCTCCACTTT; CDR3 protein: CASSPGQGPPLHF
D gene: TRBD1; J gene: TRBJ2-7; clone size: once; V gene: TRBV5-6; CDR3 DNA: TGTGCCAGCACCCAGACAGGGCTCTTTTCCGAGCAGTACTTC; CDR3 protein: CASTQTGLFSEQYF
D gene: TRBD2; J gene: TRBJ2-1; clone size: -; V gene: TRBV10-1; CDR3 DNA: TGCGCCAGGGGGGTGGGCGGGAGTTCCAATGAGCAGTTCTTC; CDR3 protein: CARGVGGSSNEQFF
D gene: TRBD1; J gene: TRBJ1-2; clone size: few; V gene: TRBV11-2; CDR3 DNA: TGTGCCAGCAGCTTAGGACAGGGATATGGCTACACCTTC; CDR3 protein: CASSLGQGYGYTF
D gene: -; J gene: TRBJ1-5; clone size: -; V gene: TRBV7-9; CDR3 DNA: TGTGCCAGCAGCTTAGAGGGGAATAGCAATCAGCCCCAGCATTTT; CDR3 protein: CASSLEGNSNQPQHF
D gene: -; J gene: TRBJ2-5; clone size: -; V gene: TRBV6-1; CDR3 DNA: TGTGCCAGCAGTGGGACTTTAGGAGAGACCCAGTACTTC; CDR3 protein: CASSGTLGETQYF
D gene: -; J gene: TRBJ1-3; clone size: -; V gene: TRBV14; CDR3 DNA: TGTGCCAGCAGCCCCCGTCAGACAAGCCGCCCTGGAAACACCATATATTTT; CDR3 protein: CASSPRQTSRPGNTIYF
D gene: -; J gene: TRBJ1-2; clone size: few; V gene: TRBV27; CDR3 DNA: TGTGCCAGCAGTTTAGACGGGAACTATGGCTACACCTTC; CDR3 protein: CASSLDGNYGYTF
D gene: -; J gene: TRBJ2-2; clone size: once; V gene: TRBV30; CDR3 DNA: TGTGCCTGGATTCCTAACCCGGGGATTACGAACACCGGGGAGCTGTTTTTT; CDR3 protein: CAWIPNPGITNTGELFF
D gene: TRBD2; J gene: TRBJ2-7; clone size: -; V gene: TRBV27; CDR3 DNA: TGTGCCAGCAGTCCCCTCGGGGGGATCTGGGAGCAGTACTTC; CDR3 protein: CASSPLGGIWEQYF
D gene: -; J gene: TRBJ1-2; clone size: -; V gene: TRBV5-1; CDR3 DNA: TGCGCCAGCAGCTTCGGGAAGCTGGGTGGCTACACCTTC; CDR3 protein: CASSFGKLGGYTF